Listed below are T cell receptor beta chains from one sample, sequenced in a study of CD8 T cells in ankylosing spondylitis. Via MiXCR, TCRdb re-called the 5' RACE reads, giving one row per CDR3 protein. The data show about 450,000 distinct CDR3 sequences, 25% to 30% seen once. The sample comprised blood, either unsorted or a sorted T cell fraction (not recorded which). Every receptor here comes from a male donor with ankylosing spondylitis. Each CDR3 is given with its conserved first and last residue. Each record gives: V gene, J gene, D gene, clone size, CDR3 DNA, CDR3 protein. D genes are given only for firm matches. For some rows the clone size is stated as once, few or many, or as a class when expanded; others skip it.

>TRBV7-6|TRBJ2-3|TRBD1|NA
TGTGCCAGCAGCTCGTACAGGGGGCACGGCACAGATACGCAGTATTTT
CASSSYRGHGTDTQYF
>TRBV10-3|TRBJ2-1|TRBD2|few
TGTGCCATAGCCGGGACTAGCGGGTCGACCTCCTACAATGAGCAGTTCTTC
CAIAGTSGSTSYNEQFF
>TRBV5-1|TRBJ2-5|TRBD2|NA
TGCGCCAGCAGCTCCCGGACTAGCGGGAGGGAAGAGACCCAGTACTTC
CASSSRTSGREETQYF
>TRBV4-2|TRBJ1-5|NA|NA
TGTGCCAGCAGCCAAGGAAGGGACCCTTATCAGCCCCAGCATTTT
CASSQGRDPYQPQHF
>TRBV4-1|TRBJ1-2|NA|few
TGCGCCAGCAGCCAAGGGGTGGGATCCTATGGCTACACCTTC
CASSQGVGSYGYTF
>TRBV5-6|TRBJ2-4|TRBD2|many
TGTGCCAGCAGCTCCCTCGGGGGGTCGGGGGACATTCAGTACTTC
CASSSLGGSGDIQYF
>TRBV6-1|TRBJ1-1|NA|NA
TGTGCCAGCAAGAAACAGGGTTCGTTCACTGAAGCTTTCTTT
CASKKQGSFTEAFF
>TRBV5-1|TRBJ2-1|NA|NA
TGCGCCAGCAGCTCTGGACAGTTAAACAATGAGCAGTTCTTC
CASSSGQLNNEQFF
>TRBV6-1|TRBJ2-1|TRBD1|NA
TGTGCCAGCAAAGGGGGCAGGGGAACCTACAATGAGCAGTTCTTC
CASKGGRGTYNEQFF
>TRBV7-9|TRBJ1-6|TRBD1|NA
TGTGCCAGCAGCTCCCCGGACAGGGGGTCGCCCCTCCACTTT
CASSSPDRGSPLHF
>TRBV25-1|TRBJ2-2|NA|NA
TGTGCCAGCAGTGAGAGGGGACCCTACACCGGGGAGCTGTTTTTT
CASSERGPYTGELFF
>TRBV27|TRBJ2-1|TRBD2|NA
TGTGCCAGCAGTTCCCCCCAACTAGCGGGAGATGCCAATGAGCAGTTCTTC
CASSSPQLAGDANEQFF
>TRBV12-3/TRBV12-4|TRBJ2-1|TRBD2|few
TGTGCCAGCAGTCTACTAGCGGGAGAGGAGGGTGAGCAGTTCTTC
CASSLLAGEEGEQFF
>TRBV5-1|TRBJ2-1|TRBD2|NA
TGCGCCAGCAGTCCGGGACCGTCTAGCGGGAGTAATGAGCAGTTCTTC
CASSPGPSSGSNEQFF
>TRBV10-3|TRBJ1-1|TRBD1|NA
TGTGCCATCAATGGACAGGGGGCAGGTACTGAAGCTTTCTTT
CAINGQGAGTEAFF
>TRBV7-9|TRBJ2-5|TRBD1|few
TGTGCCAGCAGCTCGGACAGGGGGCCGGAGACCCAGTACTTC
CASSSDRGPETQYF
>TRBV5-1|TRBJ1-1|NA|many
TGCGCCAGCAGAGGGGGGAACACTGAAGCTTTCTTT
CASRGGNTEAFF
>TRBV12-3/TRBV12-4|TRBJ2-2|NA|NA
TGTGCCAGCAGTTTATCTAACCTGGGCGGGGAGCTGTTTTTT
CASSLSNLGGELFF
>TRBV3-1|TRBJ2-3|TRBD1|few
TGTGCCAGCAGCCCTACAGGGGAAGATACGCAGTATTTT
CASSPTGEDTQYF
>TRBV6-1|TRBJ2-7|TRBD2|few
TGTGCCAGCAAGCGCGTGCGGGAGGGCTACGAGCAGTACTTC
CASKRVREGYEQYF
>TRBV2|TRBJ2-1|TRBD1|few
TGTGCCAGCAGGGAATGGACAGGTCTCTGGAATGAGCAGTTCTTC
CASREWTGLWNEQFF
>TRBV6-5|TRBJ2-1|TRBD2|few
TGTGCCAGCAGTTACGGGAGCGGGAGTGGGTTAGAGCAGTTCTTC
CASSYGSGSGLEQFF
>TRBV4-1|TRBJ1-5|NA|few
TGCGCCAGCAGCCGCCCCGGACCCTTAGGTCAGCCCCAGCATTTT
CASSRPGPLGQPQHF
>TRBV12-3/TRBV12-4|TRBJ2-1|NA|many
TGTGCCAGCAGTCTACTAGCTAAGACCCCTTACAATGAGCAGTTCTTC
CASSLLAKTPYNEQFF
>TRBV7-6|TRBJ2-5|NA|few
TGTGCCAGCAGCTTAATAGAAGAGACCCAGTACTTC
CASSLIEETQYF
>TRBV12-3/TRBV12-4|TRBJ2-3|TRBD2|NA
TGTGCCACCCTGTCGGGGGAGGGGTCCGATACGCAGTATTTT
CATLSGEGSDTQYF
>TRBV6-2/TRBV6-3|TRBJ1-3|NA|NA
TGTGCCAGCAGAACAGGTTACTCTGGAAACACCATATATTTT
CASRTGYSGNTIYF
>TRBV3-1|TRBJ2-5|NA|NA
TGTGCCAGCAGCCAAGACGGGGGTGAGGGTCAAGAGACCCAGTACTTC
CASSQDGGEGQETQYF
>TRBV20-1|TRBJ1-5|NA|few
TGCAGTGCAGAAGGGAGCGTTAGCAATCAGCCCCAGCATTTT
CSAEGSVSNQPQHF
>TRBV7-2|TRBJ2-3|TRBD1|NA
TGTGCCAGCAGCTTTTGGATGACAGGGGGCGAAGGGACGCAGTATTTT
CASSFWMTGGEGTQYF
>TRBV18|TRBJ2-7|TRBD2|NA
TGTGCCAGCTCACCACCATCCACTAGCGGGAGAGGCGAGCAGTACTTC
CASSPPSTSGRGEQYF
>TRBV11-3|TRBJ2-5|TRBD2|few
TGTGCCAGCAGCTACCGCGGGACTAGCGGACAAGAGACCCAGTACTTC
CASSYRGTSGQETQYF
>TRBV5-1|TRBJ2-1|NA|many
TGCGCCAGCAGCGACATCTCAGGGGAGGATGAGCAGTTCTTC
CASSDISGEDEQFF
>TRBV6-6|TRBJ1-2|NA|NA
TGTGCCAGCAACGGATATACTAACTATGGCTACACCTTC
CASNGYTNYGYTF
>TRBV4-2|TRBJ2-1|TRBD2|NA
TGTGCCAGCAGCCAAGATCCGGCTAGCGGGAGTCCCTATGAGCAGTTCTTC
CASSQDPASGSPYEQFF
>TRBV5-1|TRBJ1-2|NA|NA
TGCGCCAGCAGCCCGGACGGGAAGAACTATGGCTACACCTTC
CASSPDGKNYGYTF
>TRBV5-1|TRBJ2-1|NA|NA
TGCGCCAGCAGCCCAACACCGAGCTCCTACAATGAGCAGTTCTTC
CASSPTPSSYNEQFF
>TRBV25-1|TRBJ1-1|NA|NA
TGTGCCAGCAGTGAATATCTGAACACTGAAGCTTTCTTT
CASSEYLNTEAFF
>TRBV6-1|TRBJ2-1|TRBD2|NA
TGTGCCAGCATGCCCACCGGGGGGTGGAGTGAGCAGTTCTTC
CASMPTGGWSEQFF
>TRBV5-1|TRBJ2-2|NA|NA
TGCGCCAGCAGCTCGACGGGACCCGGGGAGCTGTTTTTT
CASSSTGPGELFF
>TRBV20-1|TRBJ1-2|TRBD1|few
TGCAGTGCCCCCTCAGGGGGCTATGGCTACACCTTC
CSAPSGGYGYTF
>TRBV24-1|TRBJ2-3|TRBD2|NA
TGTGCCACCAGCACCCGGACTAGCGGTTATGAGCAGTATTTT
CATSTRTSGYEQYF
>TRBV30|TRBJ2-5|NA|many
TGTGCCTGGAGTGAGGGACCACAAGAGACCCAGTACTTC
CAWSEGPQETQYF
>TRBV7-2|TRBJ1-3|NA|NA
TGTGCCAGCAGCCTCCGGGCCCCCCCGGAAAACACCATATATTTT
CASSLRAPPENTIYF